The present T cell receptor (beta chain) was sequenced within a study of T cell responses to AZD1222 COVID-19 vaccine. Broader study findings: Spike-specific TCR depth and breadth grew after two AZD1222 doses. Females outnumbered males among donors, who were mostly white British; clonal diversity was possibly underestimated. No repertoire was sampled before or during the peak T cell response, only after it.

As concerns this clone: The antigen is not known.

TCRdb keeps only in-frame clones here, not all; method: immunoSEQ multiplex PCR. The table includes about 140,000 clones, about 82% detected once. The sequence was obtained from an adult who received the MenACWY meningococcal vaccine as a control. Source: peripheral blood, taken 28 days after the second dose of the MenACWY control vaccine.

The CDR3, as DNA: TGTGCCATCAGTGAGTCCAGGGGAAGCTATGGCTACACCTTC. Amino acid sequence: CAISESRGSYGYTF. This chain links TRBV10-3 with TRBJ1-2, with D perhaps TRBD1 (6 bases). The CDR3 totals 14 residues. V lost 0 bases and J lost 4, with 9 bases in between. Looked up from germline, CDR1 is ENHRY and CDR2 is SYGVKD.